The clone carrying this TCR beta chain has more than one count but fewer than ten. Its target is not known. Regions amplified from RNA transcripts were the TCR beta CDR3 regions. The TCR CDR3 first-round RT-PCR relied on the HTBI primer set. TCRdb redid the calling of the multiplex PCR reads with MiXCR, one entry per CDR3 protein. The repertoire holds about 640,000 distinct CDR3 sequences, with approximately 15% as singletons. The sample belongs to a study of T cells in Graves' hyperthyroidism and ophthalmopathy. Study in general: Blood was drawn when the patient was first diagnosed and still untreated. Study conclusions and caveats: The model's output predicted ophthalmopathy at a median of about 6.5 months prior to onset.

CDR1 is MNHNS and CDR2 is SASEGT in the germline V gene. V lost 6 bases to trimming and J lost 4 bases, with 10 bases between them. This CDR3 comprises 13 residues. In the ophthalmopathy cohort, Clinical Activity Score was at least 3, NOSPECS grade at least 4, and duration under 3 months. 8.5 to 10 ml of fresh peripheral blood supplied the PBMCs. V usage is TRBV6-1 and J usage is TRBJ2-1; D possibly corresponds to TRBD2 (5 bases). The clonotype comes from a woman between 45 and 60 years old with Graves' ophthalmopathy. The sequenced material came from blood. CDR3 region: CASRLGVYNEQFF. The DNA of the CDR3 is TGTGCCAGCAGACTGGGAGTATACAATGAGCAGTTCTTC.